This TCR beta chain was documented in a study of PD-1 blockade in classical Hodgkin lymphoma. This clone has a handful of counts. What it binds is not known. Assay used: immunoSEQ multiplex PCR; TCRdb lists only in-frame clones, some missing. The sample carries about 5,000 clones, 65% to 85% recorded once. Relapse was seen in all patients after autologous stem cell transplantation, and brentuximab vedotin exposure was variable. Negative selection with magnets was how CD8+ T cells were isolated from the thawed PBMCs. CDR3 length equals 12 residues. Germline values: CDR1 SEHNR, CDR2 FQNEAQ (reference sequence). Trimming left V 4 bases short and J 1 base short, with 4 bases between. Study conclusions and caveats: Newly diagnosed patients were said to have less baseline TCR diversity than healthy donors did. The study found that TCR diversity rose significantly by C4D1 in CD4+ but not CD8+ cells.

This chain links TRBV7-9 with TRBJ1-1; D gene uncertain. This specimen consisted of CD8+ T cells from blood, obtained at baseline. This sequence originates from a human donor with classical Hodgkin lymphoma. The CDR3 DNA is TGTGCCAGCAGCTACGGGAACACTGAAGCTTTCTTT. As protein: CASSYGNTEAFF. Together with reference TRBV7-9 and TRBJ1-1, the CDR3 gives the full variable domain: DTGVSQNPRHKITKRGQNVTFRCDPISEHNRLYWYRQTLGQGPEFLTYFQNEAQLEKSRLLSDRFSAERPKGSFSTLEIQRTEQGDSAMYLCASSYGNTEAFFGQGTRLTVV.